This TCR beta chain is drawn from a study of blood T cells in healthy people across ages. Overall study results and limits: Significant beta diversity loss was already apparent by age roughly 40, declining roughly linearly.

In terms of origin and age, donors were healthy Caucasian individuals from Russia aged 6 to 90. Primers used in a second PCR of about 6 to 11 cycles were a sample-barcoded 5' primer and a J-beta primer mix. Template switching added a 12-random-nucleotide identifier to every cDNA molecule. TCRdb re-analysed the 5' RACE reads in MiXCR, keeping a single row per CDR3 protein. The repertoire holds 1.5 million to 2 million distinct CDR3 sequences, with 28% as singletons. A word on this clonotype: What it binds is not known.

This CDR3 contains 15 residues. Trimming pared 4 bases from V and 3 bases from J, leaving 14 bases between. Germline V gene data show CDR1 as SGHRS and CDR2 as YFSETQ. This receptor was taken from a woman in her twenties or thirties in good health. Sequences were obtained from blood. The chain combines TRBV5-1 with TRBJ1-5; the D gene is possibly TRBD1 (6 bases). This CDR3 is CASSVSGANNQPQHF. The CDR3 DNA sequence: TGCGCCAGCAGCGTCTCAGGGGCAAACAATCAGCCCCAGCATTTT.